This T cell receptor beta chain comes out of a study of identical twins. TCRdb re-analysed the 5' RACE reads in MiXCR, keeping a single row per CDR3 protein. This repertoire shows 1,800,000 or so distinct CDR3 sequences, roughly a third found once; its top ten account for approximately 0.29%. The germline V gene encodes CDR1 DFQATT and CDR2 SNEGSKA (reference sequence). This CDR3 is 15 amino acids long. The receptor was derived from a newborn girl in good health. The chain recombines TRBV20-1 with TRBJ2-4; D gene ambiguous. TRBJ2-7 explains the end of the DNA better; the J call may be wrong. Sequenced material: cord blood. CDR3 region: CSARAQDLTLYEQYF. The CDR3 DNA reads as TGCAGTGCTAGGGCGCAGGATCTTACGCTCTACGAGCAGTACTTC.